The 23 T cell receptor beta chains presented below share a single source sample, sequenced in a study of cytomegalovirus exposure and HLA in healthy donors. Sequencing used immunoSEQ multiplex PCR; TCRdb keeps in-frame clones, though not all of them. The table shows fewer than 55,000 clones, with 85% to 95% occurring only once. The sample was PBMCs. The receptors derive from a young man in good health and CMV-seronegative.

This clone was seen a few times. The rearrangement joins TRBV7-2 to TRBJ1-1; D gene uncertain. V gave up 3 bases and J gave up 4 bases, with 15 bases separating them. The CDR3 spans 15 residues. CDR1 SGHTA and CDR2 FQGNSA come from the germline V gene. CDR3 sequence: CASSFIRRGGTEAFF. CDR3 DNA: TGTGCCAGCAGCTTTATCCGGCGGGGAGGCACTGAAGCTTTCTTT.

The gene calls are TRBV2 and TRBJ2-3; TRBD2 matches 8 bases. This CDR3 contains 13 residues. The germline V gene encodes CDR1 SNHLY and CDR2 FYNNEI. Losses at the gene ends were 11 bases for V and 4 bases for J; bases not matched to a gene: 8. The CDR3 DNA reads as TGTGCCGCTGCTTGGCGGGAGGCAGATACGCAGTATTTT. Protein: CAAAWREADTQYF.

The rearrangement uses TRBV5-1 and TRBJ2-5; TRBD2 agrees at 10 bases. V lost 7 bases, J lost 4 bases, and 13 bases stayed unmatched. CDR1 is SGHRS and CDR2 is YFSETQ in the germline V gene. The CDR3 extends over 16 amino acids. The CDR3 is CASAASGSTAGETQYF. The CDR3 DNA sequence: TGCGCCAGCGCTGCTAGCGGGAGTACAGCGGGAGAGACCCAGTACTTC.

This chain uses TRBV6-6 with TRBJ2-7, with D tentatively TRBD1 (6 bases). Germline-derived CDR1 and CDR2 are MNHNY and SVGAGI (reference sequence). This CDR3 has 13 amino acids. Trimming removed 3 bases at V and 3 bases at J, with 9 bases between. CDR3 in DNA: TGTGCCAGCAGTTATAACAGGGTCTACGAGCAGTACTTC. It translates to CASSYNRVYEQYF.

This chain links TRBV5-4 with TRBJ2-1; 8 positions agree with TRBD2. Per germline, CDR1 SGHNT and CDR2 YYREEE (reference sequence). Germline trimming cut 4 bases from V and 8 bases from J; bases unmatched to any gene: 14. This CDR3 spans 16 amino acids. The CDR3 loop reads CASSRIKREHRDEQFF. CDR3 coding DNA: TGTGCCAGCAGCCGGATTAAGCGGGAGCATCGGGATGAGCAGTTCTTC.

This chain connects TRBV28 to TRBJ1-4; TRBD1 is a possible D gene (6 bases). Germline-derived CDR1 and CDR2 are MDHEN and SYDVKM. Trimming took off 1 base at V and 5 bases at J, with 20 bases between the two ends. The CDR3 has 18 residues. CDR3 nucleotide sequence: TGTGCCAGCAGTTTATTGGGACACGGAGAAAGAGAGAATGAAAAACTGTTTTTT. Translation gives CASSLLGHGERENEKLFF. Full variable domain (remainder filled in from reference TRBV28 and TRBJ1-4): DVKVTQSSRYLVKRTGEKVFLECVQDMDHENMFWYRQDPGLGLRLIYFSYDVKMKEKGDIPEGYSVSREKKERFSLILESASTNQTSMYLCASSLLGHGERENEKLFFGSGTQLSVL.

The rearrangement uses TRBV18 and TRBJ2-7; possible D gene TRBD2, 5 bases. The CDR3 runs 12 residues. The V gene's germline CDR1 is KGHSH and CDR2 LQKENI. Trimming removed 6 bases from V and 4 bases from J, with 10 bases in between. This CDR3 reads CASSNRGYEQYF. In DNA, the CDR3 is TGTGCCAGCTCTAATCGGGGATACGAGCAGTACTTC. The full variable domain, with the rest looked up from reference TRBV18 and TRBJ2-7, is NAGVMQNPRHLVRRRGQEARLRCSPMKGHSHVYWYRQLPEEGLKFMVYLQKENIIDESGMPKERFSAEFPKEGPSILRIQQVVRGDSAAYFCASSNRGYEQYFGPGTRLTVT.

This sequence joins TRBV6-5 and TRBJ2-1; 9 nucleotides align to TRBD2. Looked up from germline, CDR1 is MNHEY and CDR2 is SVGAGI. CDR3 size: 15 residues. The ends lost 1 base at V and 6 bases at J; junction bases unmatched: 4. CDR3 residues: CASSYWPSGINEQFF. DNA for the CDR3: TGTGCCAGCAGTTACTGGCCTAGCGGGATCAATGAGCAGTTCTTC.

The gene calls are TRBV27 and TRBJ2-1, with D tentatively TRBD1 (9 bases). There are 19 residues in the CDR3. Germline assignment: CDR1 MNHEY and CDR2 SMNVEV (reference sequence). Trimming shortened V by 4 bases and J by 4 bases, and 26 bases separated the two germline ends. The CDR3 sequence is CASSSRGTGIAGYYNEQFF. In nucleotides, the CDR3 is TGTGCCAGCAGTTCGCGCGGGACAGGGATAGCGGGATATTACAATGAGCAGTTCTTC.

This clone was observed a single time. J is TRBJ2-3 and V is TRBV7-9, with 8 bases fitting TRBD2. The germline V gene encodes CDR1 SEHNR and CDR2 FQNEAQ (reference sequence). There are 15 residues in the CDR3. Losses at the gene ends were 5 bases for V and 3 bases for J; bases not matched to a gene: 7. The CDR3 region is CASSPGLGETDTQYF. CDR3 DNA: TGTGCCAGCAGCCCGGGACTAGGGGAGACAGATACGCAGTATTTT.

The chain uses TRBV11-2 and TRBJ2-7, with D possibly being TRBD1 (6 bases). V was shortened by 5 bases and J by 5 bases, with 28 bases between the two germline ends. Germline lookup yields CDR1 SGHAT and CDR2 FQNNGV. This CDR3 has 18 amino acids. CDR3 region: CASSLIRGGTSTTHEQYF. In nucleotides, the CDR3 is TGTGCCAGCAGCCTTATTCGGGGTGGGACAAGCACTACCCACGAGCAGTACTTC.

The gene calls are TRBV27 and TRBJ2-1; TRBD2 matches at 9 bases. The CDR3 has 15 residues. V was pared by 5 bases and J by 3 bases, with 5 bases of the junction left unmatched. From germline, CDR1 is MNHEY and CDR2 SMNVEV (reference sequence). CDR3 region: CASSPRTSVYNEQFF. CDR3 DNA: TGTGCCAGCAGTCCCCGGACTAGCGTCTACAATGAGCAGTTCTTC.

This chain links TRBV5-1 with TRBJ2-3; D not certain. The CDR3 contains 13 residues. The V end was cut by 0 bases, the J end by 0 bases, with 2 bases between. The germline gives CDR1 SGHRS, CDR2 YFSETQ. CDR3 sequence reads: CASSLASTDTQYF. In DNA, the CDR3 is TGCGCCAGCAGCTTGGCTAGCACAGATACGCAGTATTTT.

The chain joins TRBV10-1 to TRBJ2-1; tentatively, D is TRBD1 (5 bases). V was cut by 8 bases and J by 8 bases, with 19 bases left in between. The CDR3 length is 14 residues. CDR1 is WNHNN, CDR2 SYGVQD, per germline (reference sequence). Here the CDR3 reads CASGAGNFEDEQFF. CDR3 nucleotides: TGCGCCAGCGGCGCAGGGAACTTCGAGGATGAGCAGTTCTTC.

The CDR3 sequence: CASSLGAGSSNQPQHF. The DNA of the CDR3 is TGTGCCAGCAGCTTGGGGGCAGGGTCGAGCAATCAGCCCCAGCATTTT. The chain has TRBV5-6 and TRBJ1-5; D is possibly TRBD1 (5 bases). The length of the CDR3 is 16 residues. Trimming removed 0 bases from V and 1 base from J, with 11 bases in between. Looked up from germline, CDR1 is SGHDT and CDR2 is YYEEEE.

The chain's CDR3 is CSVGDSLISYTF. CDR3 nucleotides: TGCAGCGTTGGGGACAGCCTGATTTCCTACACCTTC. The gene calls are TRBV29-1 and TRBJ1-2; TRBD1 aligns across 7 bases. CDR1 and CDR2 (germline): SQVTM, ANQGSEA. The CDR3 runs 12 residues. Germline trimming cut 4 bases from V and 10 bases from J; bases unmatched to any gene: 9. Full variable domain (outside the CDR3, taken from reference TRBV29-1 and TRBJ1-2): SAVISQKPSRDICQRGTSLTIQCQVDSQVTMMFWYRQQPGQSLTLIATANQGSEATYESGFVIDKFPISRPNLTFSTLTVSNMSPEDSSIYLCSVGDSLISYTFGSGTRLTVV.

The chain employs TRBV13 and TRBJ2-3; D may be TRBD2 (5 bases). CDR3 length equals 16 residues. CDR1 is PRHDT, CDR2 FYEKMQ, per germline (reference sequence). Trimming cost V 2 bases and J 0 bases, with 12 bases left between them. CDR3 bases: TGTGCCAGCAGCTTAAGGCTAGCCGCTAGCACAGATACGCAGTATTTT. Its protein product is CASSLRLAASTDTQYF.

The rearrangement uses TRBV5-1 and TRBJ1-1, with a weak D call TRBD1 (6 bases). CDR3 size: 14 residues. Germline loops: CDR1 SGHRS, CDR2 YFSETQ. With 3 bases removed from V and 0 bases from J, the gap between germline ends came to 9 bases. CDR3 sequence reads: CASSSNRVNTEAFF. CDR3 coding DNA: TGCGCCAGCAGCTCGAACAGGGTGAACACTGAAGCTTTCTTT.

This clone was counted a single time. The J gene is TRBJ1-5, the V gene TRBV6-5; 10 bases map to TRBD1. The germline CDR1 and CDR2 sequences are MNHEY and SVGAGI. The CDR3 extends over 15 amino acids. Unmatched junction bases numbered 9, after V lost 6 bases and J lost 7 bases. CDR3 bases: TGTGCCAGCAGGAGACTGGGACAGGGGACCCAGCCCCAGCATTTT. It encodes CASRRLGQGTQPQHF.

This clone was picked up a small number of times. The CDR3 region is CASRSQGGYGYTF. The CDR3, as DNA: TGTGCCAGCAGGTCCCAGGGAGGCTATGGCTACACCTTC. The V gene is TRBV28, the J gene TRBJ1-2, with D perhaps TRBD1 (5 bases). Trimming removed 6 bases from V and 4 bases from J, with 12 bases in between. The germline CDR1 and CDR2 sequences are MDHEN and SYDVKM. The CDR3 loop spans 13 amino acids.

The chain uses TRBV6-1 and TRBJ1-2; a possible D gene is TRBD1 (6 bases). V was shortened by 6 bases and J by 6 bases, with 14 bases between the two germline ends. The CDR3 loop spans 13 amino acids. CDR1 and CDR2 (germline): MNHNS, SASEGT. The CDR3 region is CASSDTGINGYTF. The CDR3 DNA sequence: TGTGCCAGCAGCGATACAGGGATTAATGGCTACACCTTC.

The chain uses TRBV7-2 and TRBJ2-1; D ambiguous. CDR1 is SGHTA, CDR2 FQGNSA, per germline. CDR3 length: 13 residues. Between the trimmed V and J ends, which lost 5 bases and 6 bases, there was a span of 11 bases. As DNA, the CDR3 is TGTGCCAGCAGCCTAACGCTAATCAATGAGCAGTTCTTC. Its protein is CASSLTLINEQFF.

CDR3 in amino acids: CASSNRQDISRAYF. The CDR3 nucleotides are TGTGCCAGCAGCAATAGACAGGACATTTCACGGGCGTACTTC. The chain recombines TRBV21-1 with TRBJ2-7; TRBD1 is taken as the D call from the table, unchecked against the DNA. TRBV21-1 is a listed pseudogene. There are 14 residues in the CDR3.